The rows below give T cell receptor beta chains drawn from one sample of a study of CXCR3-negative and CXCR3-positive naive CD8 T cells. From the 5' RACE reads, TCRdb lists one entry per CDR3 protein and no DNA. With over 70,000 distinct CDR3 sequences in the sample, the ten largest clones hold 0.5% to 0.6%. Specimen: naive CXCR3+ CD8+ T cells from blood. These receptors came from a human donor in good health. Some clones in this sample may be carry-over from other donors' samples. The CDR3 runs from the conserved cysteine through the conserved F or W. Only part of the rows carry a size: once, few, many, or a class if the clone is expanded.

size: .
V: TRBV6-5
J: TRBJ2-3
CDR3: CASSRGLAGGPSTDTQYF

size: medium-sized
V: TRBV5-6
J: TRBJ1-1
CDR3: CASSLSTEAFF

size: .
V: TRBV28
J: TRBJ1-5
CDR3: CASSLGDITQHF

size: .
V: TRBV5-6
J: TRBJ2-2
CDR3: CASSWLLTGELFF

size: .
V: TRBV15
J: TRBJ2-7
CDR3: CATSRGDRGSRKYEQYF

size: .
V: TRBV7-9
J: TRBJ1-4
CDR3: CASSLINEKLFF

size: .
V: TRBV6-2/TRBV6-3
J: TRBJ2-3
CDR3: CASSPRQLPDTQYF

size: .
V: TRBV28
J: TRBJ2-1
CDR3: CASSSQGEQFF

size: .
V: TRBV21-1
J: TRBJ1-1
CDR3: CASSKVTEKMNTEAFF

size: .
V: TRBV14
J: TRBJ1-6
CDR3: CASSPRDRRNSPLHF

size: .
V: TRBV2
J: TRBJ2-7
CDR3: CASSDEAGGPSYEQYF

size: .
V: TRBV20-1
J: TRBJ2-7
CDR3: CSPEIRDSPYEQYF

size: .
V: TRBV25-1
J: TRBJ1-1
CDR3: CASSEFLGNTEACF

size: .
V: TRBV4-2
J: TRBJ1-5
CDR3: CASSQVEQGNQPQHF

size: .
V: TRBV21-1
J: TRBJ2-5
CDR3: CASNRGRETQYF

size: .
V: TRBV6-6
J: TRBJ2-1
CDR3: CASSYVRTEYNEQFF

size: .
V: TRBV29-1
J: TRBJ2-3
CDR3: CSAAGTVTTDTQYF

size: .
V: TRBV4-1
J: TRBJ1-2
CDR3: CASSQYISGDGYAF

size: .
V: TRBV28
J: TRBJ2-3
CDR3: CASSWFDSMTDTQYF

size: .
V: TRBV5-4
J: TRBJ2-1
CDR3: CASTNITFGYTIEQFF

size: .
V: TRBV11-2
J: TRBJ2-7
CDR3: CASSFAGDLYEQYF

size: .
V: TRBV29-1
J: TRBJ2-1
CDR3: CSVLPGQGSYNEQFF